The 28 T cell receptor beta chains below were found in one sample sequenced in a study of cytomegalovirus exposure and HLA in healthy donors. This PCR relied on a set of 60 Vbeta primers and 13 Jbeta primers. Repertoires were generated with immunoSEQ multiplex PCR, while TCRdb's copy carries only in-frame clones and drops some. Of 100,000 or so clones in the sample, roughly 75% were seen once. The source material was PBMCs. Receptor source: a male donor in good health and CMV-seropositive.

The chain joins TRBV5-1 to TRBJ2-2; perhaps TRBD2 as D (6 bases). This CDR3 has 16 residues. CDR1 is SGHRS and CDR2 is YFSETQ in the germline V gene. V gave up 0 bases and J gave up 1 base, with 10 bases separating them. The CDR3 sequence: CASSLALGGNTGELFF. Here the CDR3 DNA reads TGCGCCAGCAGCTTGGCTTTGGGGGGGAACACCGGGGAGCTGTTTTTT.

This clone was seen just once. The gene calls are TRBV19 and TRBJ2-7, with 7 bases lining up with TRBD1. V shed 6 bases, J shed 4 bases, and the junction held 6 bases outside the gene matches. Looked up from germline, CDR1 is LNHDA and CDR2 is SQIVND (reference sequence). The CDR3 has 13 amino acids. CDR3 loop: CASSRDSNYEQYF. In DNA, the CDR3 is TGTGCCAGTAGCCGGGACAGCAATTACGAGCAGTACTTC.

The chain is built from TRBV19 and TRBJ1-5, with D perhaps TRBD1 (5 bases). CDR3 length: 13 amino acids. The V gene lost 5 bases and the J gene lost 4 bases, with 9 bases spanning the gap. Germline V CDR1 and CDR2: LNHDA, SQIVND (reference sequence). The DNA of the CDR3 is TGTGCCAGTAGTCTGCAGGGAAATCAGCCCCAGCATTTT. Translation gives CASSLQGNQPQHF.

The rearrangement uses TRBV5-4 and TRBJ1-2; 8 bases line up with TRBD1. Germline loops: CDR1 SGHNT, CDR2 YYREEE (reference sequence). The CDR3 covers 12 residues. The junction had 1 base not matched to a gene; V was cut back by 4 bases and J by 5 bases. In DNA, the CDR3 is TGTGCCAGCAGCAACAGGGGGTATGGCTACACCTTC. Translation gives CASSNRGYGYTF.

The rearrangement uses TRBV6-5 and TRBJ2-5; a weak D match, TRBD2 (5 bases). CDR1 and CDR2 from the germline V gene are MNHEY and SVGAGI. Trimming removed 6 bases at V and 5 bases at J, with 13 bases between. The CDR3 is 13 amino acids. The CDR3 region is CASRPTSSETQYF. For the CDR3, the DNA is TGTGCCAGCAGGCCTACTAGTTCCGAGACCCAGTACTTC.

The chain uses TRBV5-1 and TRBJ2-2, with D tentatively TRBD1 (6 bases). The CDR3 is 15 residues long. Germline V gene lookup returns CDR1 SGHRS and CDR2 YFSETQ. The V gene lost 3 bases and the J gene lost 2 bases, with 11 bases spanning the gap. CDR3 loop: CASSSRDTNTGELFF. In DNA, the CDR3 is TGCGCCAGCAGCTCACGGGACACCAACACCGGGGAGCTGTTTTTT. The full variable domain, completed using reference TRBV5-1 and TRBJ2-2, is KAGVTQTPRYLIKTRGQQVTLSCSPISGHRSVSWYQQTPGQGLQFLFEYFSETQRNKGNFPGRFSGRQFSNSRSEMNVSTLELGDSALYLCASSSRDTNTGELFFGEGSRLTVL.

The chain is built from TRBV4-2 and TRBJ1-5; 10 positions match TRBD1. V was clipped by 0 bases and J by 5 bases; unmatched bases: 10. This CDR3 has 18 amino acids. Germline loops: CDR1 LGHNA, CDR2 YNFKEQ. CDR3 in DNA: TGTGCCAGCAGCCAAGATCTTTACGGGACAGGGGTAGATCAGCCCCAGCATTTT. Its protein is CASSQDLYGTGVDQPQHF.

This clone was counted ten times or more. The V gene is TRBV6-1, the J gene TRBJ1-3; no clear D. V dropped 2 bases and J dropped 0 bases, with 11 bases sitting between them. Germline assignment: CDR1 MNHNS and CDR2 SASEGT. The CDR3 is 16 residues long. The CDR3 DNA reads TGTGCCAGCAGTGAATGGGGAGAGAACTCTGGAAACACCATATATTTT. Translated, it gives CASSEWGENSGNTIYF.

This clone was recorded only once. The chain is built from TRBV7-9 and TRBJ2-7, with TRBD1 matching 7 bases. This CDR3 is 16 amino acids long. Per germline, CDR1 SEHNR and CDR2 FQNEAQ (reference sequence). Trimming at V came to 1 base and at J to 2 bases, leaving 8 bases not matched to a gene. CDR3 nucleotides: TGTGCCAGCAGCTTAGGGGACAGTGCGACCCCCTACGAGCAGTACTTC. It specifies CASSLGDSATPYEQYF.

V and J are TRBV6-5 and TRBJ1-2, with 9 bases lining up with TRBD1. The germline CDR1 and CDR2 sequences are MNHEY and SVGAGI. With 7 bases clipped from V and 10 bases from J, the junction kept 10 bases outside the gene matches. CDR3 size: 13 residues. CDR3: CASTGTGRGFYTF. CDR3 bases: TGTGCCAGCACCGGGACAGGGCGCGGCTTCTACACCTTC.

This chain uses TRBV21-1 with TRBJ2-2; TRBD1 is the table's D call and was not checked against the DNA. TRBV21-1 is labeled a pseudogene. CDR3 size: 16 residues. CDR3 DNA: TGTGCCAGCAGCAAACGTCGGACAGGGATGCGCGGGGAGCTGTTTTTT. It translates to CASSKRRTGMRGELFF.

The chain joins TRBV9 to TRBJ2-3, with 8 bases lining up with TRBD2. In germline, CDR1 is SGDLS, CDR2 YYNGEE. Trimming took 1 base from V and 1 from J; bases not matched to a gene: 8. CDR3 length: 17 residues. CDR3 nucleotides: TGTGCCAGCAGCGTATCGGGGGGAGCGGGGGGCACAGATACGCAGTATTTT. Protein: CASSVSGGAGGTDTQYF.

The chain couples TRBV7-2 to TRBJ1-2, with 9 positions matching TRBD1. The germline V gene has CDR1 SGHTA and CDR2 FQGNSA. The V gene end was trimmed by 1 base and the J gene end by 5 bases; junction bases not matched to a gene: 2. The CDR3 contains 14 residues. Here the CDR3 reads CASSLDRGQYGYTF. The CDR3 region has the DNA TGTGCCAGCAGCTTAGACAGGGGGCAATATGGCTACACCTTC.

The V and J genes are TRBV15 and TRBJ2-7; perhaps TRBD2 as D (6 bases). CDR3 size: 13 residues. Germline CDR1 LNHNV, CDR2 YYDKDF (reference sequence). Trimming left V 0 bases short and J 7 bases short, with 10 bases between. DNA for the CDR3: TGTGCCACCAGCAGAGAGGGGCGGGGAGAGCAGTACTTC. Translating it yields CATSREGRGEQYF.

The CDR3 DNA is TGCGCCAGCAGCTTGGCAGGGGTAGGCAATCAGCCCCAGCATTTT. Its protein is CASSLAGVGNQPQHF. This chain uses TRBV5-1 with TRBJ1-5; the D gene is possibly TRBD1 (6 bases). Germline V gene data show CDR1 as SGHRS and CDR2 as YFSETQ. The CDR3 loop spans 15 amino acids. V gave up 0 bases and J gave up 2 bases, with 9 bases separating them.

The genes are TRBV7-3 and TRBJ2-5; TRBD2 matches 11 bases. Per the germline V gene, CDR1 is SGHTA and CDR2 is FQGTGA. The CDR3 has 17 amino acids. The J segment lost 2 bases and the V segment lost 5 bases, leaving 10 bases of the junction unmatched. CDR3 loop: CASSTGPSGGTQETQYF. CDR3 in DNA: TGTGCCAGCAGCACAGGACCTAGCGGGGGGACACAAGAGACCCAGTACTTC.

J is TRBJ1-3 and V is TRBV15, with D perhaps TRBD1 (5 bases). Trimming took off 0 bases at V and 0 bases at J, with 9 bases between the two ends. This CDR3 region has 16 residues. Germline V gene lookup returns CDR1 LNHNV and CDR2 YYDKDF (reference sequence). The CDR3 protein is CATSRDQGHSGNTIYF. The CDR3 nucleotides read TGTGCCACCAGCAGAGATCAGGGCCACTCTGGAAACACCATATATTTT.

The CDR3 DNA sequence: TGTGCCAGCAGCCCCCAGACAGGTATAATCGGCCAGCCCCAGCATTTT. Translated, it gives CASSPQTGIIGQPQHF. The genes are TRBV7-2 and TRBJ1-5, with D possibly TRBD1 on 6 matching bases. The CDR3 extends over 16 amino acids. The ends were cut back, 5 bases at V and 7 bases at J, with 21 bases in the middle. The germline V gene encodes CDR1 SGHTA and CDR2 FQGNSA.

V is TRBV18 and J is TRBJ1-3; no clear D gene. This CDR3 is built from 16 residues. The V end was cut by 1 base, the J end by 1 base, with 11 bases between. From germline, CDR1 is KGHSH and CDR2 LQKENI. CDR3 residues: CASSPLEGGSGNTIYF. The CDR3 region has the DNA TGTGCCAGCTCACCACTGGAGGGCGGTTCTGGAAACACCATATATTTT. The entire variable domain, with the rest obtained from reference TRBV18 and TRBJ1-3, is as follows: NAGVMQNPRHLVRRRGQEARLRCSPMKGHSHVYWYRQLPEEGLKFMVYLQKENIIDESGMPKERFSAEFPKEGPSILRIQQVVRGDSAAYFCASSPLEGGSGNTIYFGEGSWLTVV.

The chain links TRBV5-4 to TRBJ2-2; TRBD1 matches 11 bases. The CDR3 loop spans 15 amino acids. Trimming cost V 4 bases and J 5 bases; bases outside gene matches: 4. The germline CDR1 and CDR2 sequences are SGHNT and YYREEE (reference sequence). CDR3 region: CASSLGTGGTGELFF. In DNA form, the CDR3 reads TGTGCCAGCAGCCTAGGGACAGGGGGGACCGGGGAGCTGTTTTTT.

V usage is TRBV15 and J usage is TRBJ2-1; 11 bases match TRBD2. The CDR3 is 19 amino acids. V lost 9 bases and J lost 1; bases outside the gene matches: 17. The V gene's germline CDR1 is LNHNV and CDR2 YYDKDF (reference sequence). CDR3 in amino acids: CATSRAFGTSGSSYNEQFF. CDR3 sequence (DNA): TGTGCCACTAGTCGGGCCTTCGGGACTAGCGGTTCGTCCTACAATGAGCAGTTCTTC.

The chain joins TRBV12-5 to TRBJ1-3, with unresolved D. The CDR3 has 14 amino acids. CDR1 LGHNT and CDR2 FRNRAP come from the germline V gene. The V end lost 1 base, the J end lost 0 bases, and 4 bases lay between the germline ends. The CDR3 nucleotides are TGTGCTAGTGGTTTGGGTAACTCTGGAAACACCATATATTTT. Its translation is CASGLGNSGNTIYF. Complete variable domain (other parts from reference TRBV12-5 and TRBJ1-3): DARVTQTPRHKVTEMGQEVTMRCQPILGHNTVFWYRQTMMQGLELLAYFRNRAPLDDSGMPKDRFSAEMPDATLATLKIQPSEPRDSAVYFCASGLGNSGNTIYFGEGSWLTVV.

V is TRBV2 and J is TRBJ2-1; D is undetermined. There are 14 residues in the CDR3. V was clipped by 3 bases and J by 6 bases, with 12 bases between them. Germline V gene data show CDR1 as SNHLY and CDR2 as FYNNEI. This chain's CDR3 is CASSDWAGGNEQFF. CDR3 sequence (DNA): TGTGCCAGCAGTGACTGGGCCGGTGGCAATGAGCAGTTCTTC.

This clone was picked up a small number of times. This rearrangement joins TRBV6-1 to TRBJ1-5; a possible D gene is TRBD1 (5 bases). Germline CDR1 reads MNHNS; CDR2 reads SASEGT. Trimming left V 7 bases short and J 1 base short, with 14 bases between. The CDR3 has 15 residues. The CDR3 DNA follows: TGTGCCAGCAACTGGGACTCGGGGAGCAATCAGCCCCAGCATTTT. Protein product: CASNWDSGSNQPQHF.

The chain carries TRBV6-1 and TRBJ2-1; 9 bases are shared with TRBD1. This CDR3 is built from 14 residues. Germline lookup yields CDR1 MNHNS and CDR2 SASEGT. J was trimmed by 6 bases and V by 8 bases; bases with no gene match: 8. CDR3: CASHRGPSSNEQFF. The CDR3 DNA follows: TGTGCCAGCCACAGGGGGCCCTCGTCCAATGAGCAGTTCTTC.

V and J are TRBV11-1 and TRBJ2-7, with D perhaps TRBD2 (6 bases). V shed 4 bases and J shed 7 bases, with 14 bases lying between them. Germline V CDR1 and CDR2: SGHAT, FQDESV (reference sequence). The CDR3 has 13 amino acids. The CDR3 reads CASSSGRLWEQYF. DNA for the CDR3: TGTGCCAGCAGCTCCGGGAGACTCTGGGAGCAGTACTTC.

The V gene is TRBV10-3, the J gene TRBJ2-5, with D possibly TRBD1 on 5 matching bases. There are 16 residues in the CDR3. Germline V gives CDR1 ENHRY, CDR2 SYGVKD. V was clipped by 0 bases and J by 5 bases, with 16 bases between them. CDR3 protein: CAISESGLGARETQYF. The CDR3, as DNA: TGTGCCATCAGTGAGTCGGGTTTAGGGGCGCGGGAGACCCAGTACTTC.

The rearrangement joins TRBV7-3 to TRBJ2-3, with 10 bases matching TRBD2. Unmatched junction bases numbered 9, after V lost 2 bases and J lost 4 bases. This CDR3 comprises 17 residues. Germline-derived CDR1 and CDR2 are SGHTA and FQGTGA. The CDR3 DNA sequence: TGTGCCAGCAGCTTATCTGGGTTAGCGGGGGGCCCAGATACGCAGTATTTT. This gives the protein CASSLSGLAGGPDTQYF.